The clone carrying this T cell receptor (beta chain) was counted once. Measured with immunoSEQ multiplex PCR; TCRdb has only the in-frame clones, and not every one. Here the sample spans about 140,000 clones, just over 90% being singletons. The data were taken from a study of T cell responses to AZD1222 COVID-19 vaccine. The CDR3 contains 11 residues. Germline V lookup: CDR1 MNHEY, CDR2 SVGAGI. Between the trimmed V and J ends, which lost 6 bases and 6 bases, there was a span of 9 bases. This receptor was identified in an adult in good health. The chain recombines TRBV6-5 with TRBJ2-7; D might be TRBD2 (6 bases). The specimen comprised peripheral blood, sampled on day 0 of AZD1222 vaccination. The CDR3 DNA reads TGTGCCAGCAGCATCGGGGGCGAGCAGTACTTC. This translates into CASSIGGEQYF.